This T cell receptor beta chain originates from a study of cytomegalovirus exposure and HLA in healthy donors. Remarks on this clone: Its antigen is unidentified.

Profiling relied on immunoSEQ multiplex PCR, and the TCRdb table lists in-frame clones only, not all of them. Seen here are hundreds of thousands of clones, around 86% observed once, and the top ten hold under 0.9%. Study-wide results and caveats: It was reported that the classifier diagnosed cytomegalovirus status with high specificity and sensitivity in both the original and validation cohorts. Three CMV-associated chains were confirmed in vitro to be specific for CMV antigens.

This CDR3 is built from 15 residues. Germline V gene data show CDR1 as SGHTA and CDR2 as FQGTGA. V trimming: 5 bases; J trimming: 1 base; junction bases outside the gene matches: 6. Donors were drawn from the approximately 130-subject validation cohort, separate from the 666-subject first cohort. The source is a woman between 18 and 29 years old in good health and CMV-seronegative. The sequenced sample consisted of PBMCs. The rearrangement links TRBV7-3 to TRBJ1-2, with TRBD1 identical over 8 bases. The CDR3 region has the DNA TGTGCCAGCAGCCCCCGGACAGGGTTTAACTATGGCTACACCTTC. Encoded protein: CASSPRTGFNYGYTF.